This record looks at one T cell receptor (beta chain) sequence and its context. Its matching antigen is unknown. The same CDR3 arises from other DNA sequences in this sample as well. The CD8 memory fraction combined CD45RO+ cells with TemRA cells (CCR7-negative CD45RA+). Methods used by the authors: ImmunoSEQ output held junction-only sequences without quality scores, so filtering differed. Sequencing was performed with immunoSEQ multiplex PCR; in TCRdb, only in-frame clones are kept and a portion is missing. Clone size and V and J calls were adopted from that table, with D and trimming inferred from the DNA. The sample lists hundreds of thousands of clones, roughly 84% occurring once. The CDR3 spans 16 residues. The germline V gene encodes CDR1 MNHNY and CDR2 SVGAGI (reference sequence). V shed 5 bases, J shed 4 bases, and the junction held 10 bases outside the gene matches. The data were obtained in a study of shared clonotypes between healthy human individuals. Across the study: Three plates were used per donor for CD4 naive, three for CD4 memory, two for CD8 naive and one for CD8 memory. Study-level findings and limits: The sharing of around 5% of naive CD4 clonotypes was seen across a handful of donors.

This clonotype was sampled from a man between 18 and 29 years old in good health. The rearrangement uses TRBV6-6 and TRBJ2-7; 11 bases fit TRBD1. Sample: memory CD8+ T cells sorted from blood. As to subset: CD45RO+ cells pooled with CCR7-negative TemRA cells. The CDR3 loop reads CASSARTGGVLYEQYF. The DNA for the CDR3 is TGTGCCAGCAGTGCCCGGACAGGGGGCGTTTTGTACGAGCAGTACTTC.